These 22 T cell receptor beta chains were all obtained from the same sample, sequenced in a study of blood T cell repertoires in COVID-19. Using immunoSEQ multiplex PCR, the repertoire was profiled, and TCRdb retains in-frame clones only, with some absent. This sample has about 160,000 clones; 75% to 90% occur once, and the top ten carry about 2%. Sample: peripheral blood. These receptors came from a man between 65 and 80 years old with acute or convalescent COVID-19.

This clone was picked up a small number of times. V is TRBV19 and J is TRBJ1-3, with 7 positions matching TRBD1. Germline assignment: CDR1 LNHDA and CDR2 SQIVND (reference sequence). V lost 4 bases to trimming and J lost 0 bases; unmatched junction nucleotides: 6. CDR3 length equals 16 residues. This chain's CDR3 is CASSTRQGSSGNTIYF. CDR3 DNA sequence: TGTGCCAGTAGTACCCGACAGGGAAGCTCTGGAAACACCATATATTTT.

This clone was detected only once. V and J are TRBV18 and TRBJ1-1; 8 nucleotides align to TRBD1. Trimming at V came to 6 bases and at J to 1 base, leaving 7 bases not matched to a gene. CDR3 length equals 15 residues. Germline assignment: CDR1 KGHSH and CDR2 LQKENI. The CDR3 loop reads CASSPGQGGNTEAFF. DNA for the CDR3: TGTGCCAGCTCCCCAGGACAGGGAGGGAACACTGAAGCTTTCTTT.

The V call is TRBV28, the J call TRBJ1-2; 7 nucleotides agree with TRBD1. The germline V gene has CDR1 MDHEN and CDR2 SYDVKM. This CDR3 comprises 17 residues. V dropped 5 bases and J dropped 4; count of bases not matched to a gene: 16. The CDR3 DNA is TGTGCCAGCAGTCAGACGTCGGGACAGCTATTGGGCTATGGCTACACCTTC. Its translation is CASSQTSGQLLGYGYTF.

V is TRBV9 and J is TRBJ1-5; 12 nucleotides agree with TRBD1. After removal of 4 bases from V and 6 bases from J, the junction contained 8 bases not matched to a gene. Germline assignment: CDR1 SGDLS and CDR2 YYNGEE. There are 16 residues in the CDR3. Written as DNA, the CDR3 is TGTGCCAGCAGCATAGACGGGACAGGGGGCATTCAGCCCCAGCATTTT. Its translation: CASSIDGTGGIQPQHF.

The chain carries TRBV7-9 and TRBJ1-2; a weak D match, TRBD1 (5 bases). Trimming left V 5 bases short and J 7 bases short, with 20 bases between. The CDR3 covers 15 residues. CDR1 is SEHNR and CDR2 is FQNEAQ in the germline V gene (reference sequence). The CDR3 loop reads CASSRQGPREGGYTF. In DNA, the CDR3 is TGTGCCAGCAGCCGACAAGGCCCCAGGGAGGGTGGCTACACCTTC.

The DNA of the CDR3 is TGTGCCAGCAGTTTATCCGGGACAGGGGGAGGATGTTACTTC. Its translation is CASSLSGTGGGCYF. This sequence joins TRBV27 and TRBJ2-7, with 11 bases matching TRBD1. This CDR3 is 14 amino acids long. The V segment lost 0 bases and the J segment 13 bases; nucleotides outside the gene matches: 8. Germline CDR1 MNHEY, CDR2 SMNVEV (reference sequence).

The chain has TRBV5-5 and TRBJ1-2; 9 nucleotides line up with TRBD1. The V and J ends lost 2 bases and 2 bases, in that order; junction bases with no gene match: 4. The CDR3 is made up of 15 amino acids. Germline V gene lookup returns CDR1 SGHKS and CDR2 YYEKEE (reference sequence). CDR3 loop: CASSFPGTGNYGYTF. The CDR3 region has the DNA TGTGCCAGCAGCTTCCCCGGGACAGGGAACTATGGCTACACCTTC.

The rearrangement uses TRBV5-1 and TRBJ2-3; tentatively, D is TRBD2 (6 bases). V lost 2 bases, J lost 1 base, and 11 bases lay in between. This CDR3 contains 15 residues. Germline V gene lookup returns CDR1 SGHRS and CDR2 YFSETQ. CDR3 sequence reads: CASSFGGGGTDTQYF. CDR3 nucleotide sequence: TGCGCCAGCAGCTTTGGGGGAGGAGGCACAGATACGCAGTATTTT.

This clone appeared a few times. The chain joins TRBV9 to TRBJ2-1; unclear D gene. Germline V lookup: CDR1 SGDLS, CDR2 YYNGEE. Trimming cost V 0 bases and J 8 bases, with 6 bases left between them. The CDR3 loop spans 12 amino acids. CDR3 in amino acids: CASSVGEYEQFF. The CDR3 DNA is TGTGCCAGCAGCGTAGGCGAGTATGAGCAGTTCTTC.

The chain employs TRBV21-1 and TRBJ1-4. TRBV21-1 represents a pseudogene. The CDR3 runs to 18 residues. CDR3 in amino acids: CASSKVGGRTATNEKLFF. As DNA, the CDR3 is TGTGCCAGCAGCAAAGTCGGGGGACGGACTGCAACTAATGAAAAACTGTTTTTT.

The chain carries TRBV27 and TRBJ2-7; D gene uncertain. Trimming took 0 bases from V and 2 from J, leaving 5 bases between them. CDR1 is MNHEY, CDR2 SMNVEV, per germline (reference sequence). This CDR3 contains 13 residues. The CDR3 nucleotides read TGTGCCAGCAGTTTATCTTTAGCCTACGAGCAGTACTTC. This codes for CASSLSLAYEQYF.

J is TRBJ2-3 and V is TRBV5-4; 8 bases align to TRBD1. Germline lookup yields CDR1 SGHNT and CDR2 YYREEE (reference sequence). The V gene end was trimmed by 4 bases and the J gene end by 3 bases; junction bases not matched to a gene: 10. The CDR3 is made up of 16 amino acids. CDR3 sequence: CASSPPRQGWTDTQYF. The CDR3 DNA sequence: TGTGCCAGCAGCCCACCCCGACAGGGGTGGACAGATACGCAGTATTTT.

The chain uses TRBV27 and TRBJ1-3; TRBD1 is a possible D gene (6 bases). Per the germline V gene, CDR1 is MNHEY and CDR2 is SMNVEV (reference sequence). With 10 bases removed from V and 2 bases from J, the gap between germline ends came to 9 bases. This CDR3 contains 12 residues. The DNA of the CDR3 is TGTGCCACATCAGGGGCTGGAAACACCATATATTTT. Its translation: CATSGAGNTIYF.

The chain links TRBV3-1 (or the pseudogene TRBV3-2) to TRBJ2-5; D might be TRBD2 (6 bases). CDR3 length: 15 amino acids. From germline, CDR1 is LGHDT and CDR2 YNNKEL (reference sequence). V was shortened by 0 bases and J by 3 bases, with 11 bases between the two germline ends. CDR3 sequence reads: CASSQEPTSEETQYF. The CDR3, as DNA: TGTGCCAGCAGCCAAGAACCGACTAGTGAAGAGACCCAGTACTTC.

Points on this clone: An end of the junction does not agree with germline; a read error may underlie this. The chain has TRBV28 and TRBJ1-5; 10 positions match TRBD1. Germline values: CDR1 MDHEN, CDR2 SYDVKM. The CDR3 contains 15 residues. CDR3: CASSPQTGGKQPQHF. The CDR3 DNA is TGTGCCAGCAGTCCTCAGACAGGGGGCAAACAGCCCCAGCATTTT. Together with reference TRBV28 and TRBJ1-5, the CDR3 gives the full variable domain: DVKVTQSSRYLVKRTGEKVFLECVQDMDHENMFWYRQDPGLGLRLIYFSYDVKMKEKGDIPEGYSVSREKKERFSLILESASTNQTSMYLCASSPQTGGKQPQHFGDGTRLSIL.

V and J are TRBV4-1 and TRBJ2-7; D is perhaps TRBD2 (6 bases). Germline lookup yields CDR1 MGHRA and CDR2 YSYEKL. Trimming removed 4 bases at V and 7 bases at J, with 20 bases between. CDR3 length equals 15 residues. The CDR3 DNA sequence: TGCGCCAGCAGCCGGGGCGAGGGAGGCCTCCTGGAGCAGTACTTC. This sequence encodes CASSRGEGGLLEQYF.

V is TRBV6-1 and J is TRBJ2-5, with 8 bases aligning to TRBD1. The V gene's germline CDR1 is MNHNS and CDR2 SASEGT. Unmatched junction bases numbered 9, after V lost 2 bases and J lost 4 bases. The length of the CDR3 is 16 residues. The CDR3 region is CASSESGRGPRETQYF. In DNA, the CDR3 is TGTGCCAGCAGTGAATCGGGCAGGGGGCCGCGAGAGACCCAGTACTTC.

This chain joins TRBV7-2 and TRBJ2-6; 12 bases match TRBD1. The CDR3 runs 19 residues. V lost 5 bases to trimming and J lost 1 base; unmatched junction nucleotides: 9. Germline lookup yields CDR1 SGHTA and CDR2 FQGNSA. The CDR3 reads CASSARGTGGVSGANVLTF. CDR3 nucleotides: TGTGCCAGCAGCGCCAGGGGGACAGGGGGCGTTTCTGGGGCCAACGTCCTGACTTTC. Drawing the rest from reference TRBV7-2 and TRBJ2-6, the complete variable domain is GAGVSQSPSNKVTEKGKDVELRCDPISGHTALYWYRQSLGQGLEFLIYFQGNSAPDKSGLPSDRFSAERTGGSVSTLTIQRTQQEDSAVYLCASSARGTGGVSGANVLTFGAGSRLTVL.

In regard to this clone: Mismatch with germline at one junction end may stem from a read error. The chain couples TRBV4-2 to TRBJ2-5; D possibly corresponds to TRBD2 (5 bases). This CDR3 spans 17 amino acids. Germline values: CDR1 LGHNA, CDR2 YNFKEQ. This CDR3 reads CASSQGPLGSFQETQYF. DNA for the CDR3: TGTGCCAGCAGTCAAGGACCCCTTGGGAGCTTCCAAGAGACCCAGTACTTC.

The chain links TRBV5-1 to TRBJ2-1; D is perhaps TRBD2 (5 bases). Germline-derived CDR1 and CDR2 are SGHRS and YFSETQ. The CDR3 totals 15 residues. The V and J ends lost 0 bases and 5 bases respectively, with 12 bases between them. The CDR3 sequence is CASSLEPRRDNEQFF. CDR3 DNA: TGCGCCAGCAGCTTGGAACCCCGGCGGGACAATGAGCAGTTCTTC.

The chain joins TRBV19 to TRBJ1-3; D is ambiguous. Germline CDR1 is LNHDA and CDR2 is SQIVND (reference sequence). The CDR3 has 15 residues. The V gene lost 1 base and the J gene lost 1 base, with 8 bases spanning the gap. The CDR3 spells CASSIADTSGNTIYF. The CDR3 nucleotides read TGTGCCAGTAGTATAGCCGACACGTCTGGAAACACCATATATTTT. Full variable domain (rest looked up from reference TRBV19 and TRBJ1-3): DGGITQSPKYLFRKEGQNVTLSCEQNLNHDAMYWYRQDPGQGLRLIYYSQIVNDFQKGDIAEGYSVSREKKESFPLTVTSAQKNPTAFYLCASSIADTSGNTIYFGEGSWLTVV.

The chain carries TRBV5-1 and TRBJ2-3, with D possibly being TRBD2 (6 bases). This CDR3 is built from 18 residues. From germline, CDR1 is SGHRS and CDR2 YFSETQ. Trimming removed 4 bases from V and 1 base from J, with 22 bases in between. CDR3 nucleotide sequence: TGCGCCAGCAGCCCCGCCAAGGCCTGGGGGGTTGGCACAGATACGCAGTATTTT. Translated: CASSPAKAWGVGTDTQYF. Looking up the rest from reference TRBV5-1 and TRBJ2-3 gives the full variable domain: KAGVTQTPRYLIKTRGQQVTLSCSPISGHRSVSWYQQTPGQGLQFLFEYFSETQRNKGNFPGRFSGRQFSNSRSEMNVSTLELGDSALYLCASSPAKAWGVGTDTQYFGPGTRLTVL.